This TCR beta chain was obtained from a study of neurological immune-mediated disorders. This clonotype was detected many times. Its antigen remains unknown. With 10-nucleotide random UMIs, 5'RACE was used to make the cDNA. TCRdb reprocessed the 5' RACE reads with MiXCR, giving one entry per CDR3 protein. This table has approximately 59,000 distinct CDR3 sequences, around 5% appearing once. V was trimmed by 4 bases and J by 7 bases, leaving 19 bases between them. The CDR3 runs 15 residues. Germline-derived CDR1 and CDR2 are MNHEY and SMNVEV (reference sequence). The unsorted libraries were produced from 2 million PBMCs held at -80 C. General study points: None of the CDR3 amino acid sequences of expanded clones were shared across subjects, and this suggested private repertoires in all groups.

This TCR was sampled from a human donor with multiple sclerosis. The donor label of this sample is uncertain. The material sequenced was PBMCs. The genes are TRBV27 and TRBJ1-2, with a possible D match to TRBD1 (6 bases). CDR3 region: CASSSGAGGRGGYTF. CDR3 DNA sequence: TGTGCCAGCAGTTCGGGGGCTGGGGGTCGGGGTGGCTACACCTTC.